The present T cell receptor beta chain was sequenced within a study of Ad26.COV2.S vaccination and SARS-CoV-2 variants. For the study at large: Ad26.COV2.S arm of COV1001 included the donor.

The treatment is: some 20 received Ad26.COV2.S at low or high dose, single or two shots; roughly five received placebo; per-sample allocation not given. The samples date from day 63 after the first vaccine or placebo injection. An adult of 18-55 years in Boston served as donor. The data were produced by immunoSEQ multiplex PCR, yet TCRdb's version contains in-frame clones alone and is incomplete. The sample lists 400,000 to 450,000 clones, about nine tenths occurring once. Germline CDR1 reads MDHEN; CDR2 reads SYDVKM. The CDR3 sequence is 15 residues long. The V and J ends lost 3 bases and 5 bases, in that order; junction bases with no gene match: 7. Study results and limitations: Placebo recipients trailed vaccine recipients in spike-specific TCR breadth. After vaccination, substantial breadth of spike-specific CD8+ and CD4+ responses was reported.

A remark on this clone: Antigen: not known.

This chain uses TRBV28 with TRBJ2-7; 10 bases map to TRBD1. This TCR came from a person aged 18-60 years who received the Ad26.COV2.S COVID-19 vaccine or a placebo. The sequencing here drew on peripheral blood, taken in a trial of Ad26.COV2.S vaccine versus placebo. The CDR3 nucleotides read TGTGCCAGCAGTTTTTTCGGGACAGGGGTACACGAGCAGTACTTC. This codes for CASSFFGTGVHEQYF.